This T cell receptor beta chain was retrieved from a study of shared clonotypes between healthy human individuals (TCRdb year 2020). Concerning the study at large: A couple of women and a few men aged 18 to 49 years were included in the cohort. Per donor, three plates each were used for CD4 naive and CD4 memory, two for CD8 naive, and one for CD8 memory. Each donor's leukapheresis produced roughly between about 0.8 and 8.9 billion PBMCs. Blood TCR repertoires of 5 or 6 healthy adults were deeply sequenced to estimate repertoire size and the extent of clonotype sharing between individuals. Different laboratories and diverse techniques were used to prepare libraries and sequence TCR repertoires, to increase sequencing depth and limit assay-specific biases.

For the CD8 naive samples, CD45RO-negative cells were positively selected for CCR7, yielding a CD45RA+CCR7+ population from which TemRA cells were excluded. The donors were healthy, HIV-negative adults who had no recently reported acute infections or vaccinations. Only Caucasian adults living in Nashville, Tennessee, USA were represented among the donors. Blood was obtained by leukapheresis, after which PBMCs were separated by Ficoll-Histopaque density gradient centrifugation and cryopreserved in liquid nitrogen vapor phase. Analytical flow cytometry was used to check the purity and quantity of each magnetically sorted T cell population. Genomic DNA was isolated from each sorted fraction and quantified by UV absorbance on a Nanodrop 2000c. Overall study results and their limits: Pairwise subsampling indicated that sequencing depth was expected to affect the degree of clonotype sharing among donors. Only blood was sampled, and tissue TCR repertoires likely differ from those in blood. The genetic and exposure-history diversity represented was limited by the small number of donors. Roughly 5.2% of naive CD4, roughly 3.6% of naive CD8, approximately 2% of memory CD4, and 0.35% to 0.4% of memory CD8 clonotypes were shared across a few donors. Naive subsets generally had larger estimated clonotype richness than memory subsets did. Compared with non-shared clonotypes, clonotypes shared by all four sorted-subset donors had higher generation probabilities. Incomplete sequencing was indicated by rarefaction of sorted-subset datasets, despite the large sequencing depth.

V and J are truncated by 6 bases and 0 bases respectively, leaving an intervening sequence of 24 bases. From the cysteine through the phenylalanine, the CDR3 covers 19 amino acids. The read is trimmed to its CDR3 DNA, 57 bases read in frame from base 1. In the germline V gene, CDR1 corresponds to MRHNA and CDR2 to SNTAGT. TCR CDR3 regions were amplified from genomic DNA by multiplex PCR using the deep immunoSEQ assay. Extracted genomic DNA from each cell subset was distributed evenly across all wells of several immunoSEQ 96-well plates, and each plate was treated as a replicate. For sorted subsets, each replicate PCR was loaded with 200 ng genomic DNA, equivalent to approximately 33,000 T cell genomes. Purified libraries were quantified with a Qubit 3.0 fluorometer, sized on a Bioanalyzer 2100, and re-quantified with the KAPA Library Quantification kit. Every immunoSEQ 96-well plate was sequenced on a dedicated single-read 150-cycle Illumina NextSeq 550 flow cell. The paper's processing steps were these. Because only junctional sequences without quality scores were contained in the immunoSEQ output, filtering matching that applied to full-length reads could not be performed. Sequences were annotated with PyIR, a Python wrapper for IgBLAST v1.9, and V/J genes and CDR3 were assigned using IMGT germline references. Reads were filtered out if the reads had weak V/J assignments (E-value above 1e-6), no CDR3, stop codons, out-of-frame junctions, or ambiguous translated residues. V3J clonotypes were defined as sequences sharing an identical inferred V gene, J gene, and CDR3 amino acid sequence. Percentage overlap between repertoires was calculated by dividing the number of shared unique clonotypes by the size of the smaller repertoire. RTK rarefaction, the Chao1 estimator, and Recon v2.1 estimates of unobserved clonotypes were used to assess repertoire richness. OLGA was used to compute generation probabilities for all TCRbeta clonotypes that the gDNA method yielded from several donors. As stored in TCRdb, this immuneACCESS dataset retains in-frame rearrangements with V and J assigned. A fraction of the clones does not appear; measured against another copy, unresolved V genes explain less than half of the discrepancy, and the remainder lacks a known reason. D and trimming were read from the DNA, whereas the V and J calls and clone size are those reported in that table. The sample profile shows hundreds of thousands of clones; 96% of them were found once. The top ten constitute roughly 0.12% of the sample.

This clone has only one observation. This clone's antigen is unknown. Per-nucleotide qualities are absent, and no much larger clonotype sits a single base away. The sequence was collected from a woman aged 30 to 39 in good health. Rearrangement joined TRBV6-4 to TRBJ1-5, with a tentative D gene TRBD1 over 6 matching bases. The sample was naive CD8+ T cells sorted from blood. The sample's cell subset or site, from its label and the paper: CD45RA+CCR7+. The nucleotides are TGTGCCAGCAGGGCCGGGGGGCGCGGGCCCCTCCTTAGCAATCAGCCCCAGCATTTT. This yields the protein CASRAGGRGPLLSNQPQHF.